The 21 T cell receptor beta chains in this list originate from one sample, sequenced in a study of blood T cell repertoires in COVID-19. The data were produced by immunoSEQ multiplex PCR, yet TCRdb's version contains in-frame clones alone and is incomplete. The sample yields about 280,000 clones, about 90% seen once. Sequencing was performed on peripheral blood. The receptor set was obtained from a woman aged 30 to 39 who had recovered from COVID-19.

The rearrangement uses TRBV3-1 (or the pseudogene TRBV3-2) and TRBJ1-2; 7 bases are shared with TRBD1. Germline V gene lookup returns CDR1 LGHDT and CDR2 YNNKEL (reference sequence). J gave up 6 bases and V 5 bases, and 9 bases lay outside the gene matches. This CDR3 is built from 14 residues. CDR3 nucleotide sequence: TGTGCCAGCAGCATCGGCTCAGGGGGAAATGGCTACACCTTC. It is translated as CASSIGSGGNGYTF.

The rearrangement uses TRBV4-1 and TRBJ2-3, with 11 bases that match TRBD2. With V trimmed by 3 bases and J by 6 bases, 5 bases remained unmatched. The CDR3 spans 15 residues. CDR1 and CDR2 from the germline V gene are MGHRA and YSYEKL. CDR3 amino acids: CASSHIAGGQDTQYF. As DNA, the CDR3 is TGCGCCAGCAGCCATATAGCGGGGGGGCAGGATACGCAGTATTTT.

The CDR3 reads CASSSPARNQPQHF. DNA for the CDR3: TGTGCCAGCAGTAGCCCCGCGCGCAATCAGCCCCAGCATTTT. This sequence joins TRBV27 and TRBJ1-5; no clear D. V was cut by 5 bases and J by 2 bases, with 10 bases left in between. There are 14 residues in the CDR3. Germline V CDR1 and CDR2: MNHEY, SMNVEV (reference sequence).

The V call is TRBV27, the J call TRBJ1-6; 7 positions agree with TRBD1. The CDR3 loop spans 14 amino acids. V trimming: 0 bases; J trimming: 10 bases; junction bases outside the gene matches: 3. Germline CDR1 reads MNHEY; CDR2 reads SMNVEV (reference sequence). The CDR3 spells CASSLSSGGSPLHF. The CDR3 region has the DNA TGTGCCAGCAGTTTATCGTCAGGGGGATCACCCCTCCACTTT.

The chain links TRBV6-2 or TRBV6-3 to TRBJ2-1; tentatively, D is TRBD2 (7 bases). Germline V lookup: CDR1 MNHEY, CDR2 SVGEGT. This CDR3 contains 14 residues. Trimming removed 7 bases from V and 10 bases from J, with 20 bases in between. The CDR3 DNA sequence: TGTGCCAGCACCCCTAGGGGGGGGCGGCAGGAGCAGTTCTTC. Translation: CASTPRGGRQEQFF.

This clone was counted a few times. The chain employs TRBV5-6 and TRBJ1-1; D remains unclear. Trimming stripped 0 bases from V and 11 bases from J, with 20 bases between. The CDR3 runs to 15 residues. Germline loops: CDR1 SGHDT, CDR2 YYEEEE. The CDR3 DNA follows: TGTGCCAGCAGCTTGGAGGTTCAGGCGCCCAATACGGCTTTCTTT. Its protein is CASSLEVQAPNTAFF.

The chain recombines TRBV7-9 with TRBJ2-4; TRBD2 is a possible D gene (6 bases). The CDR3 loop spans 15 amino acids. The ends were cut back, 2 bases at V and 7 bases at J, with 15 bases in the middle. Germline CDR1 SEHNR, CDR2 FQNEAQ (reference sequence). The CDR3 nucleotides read TGTGCCAGCAGCTTAACCGACGGAGGAGGGAACATTCAGTACTTC. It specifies CASSLTDGGGNIQYF.

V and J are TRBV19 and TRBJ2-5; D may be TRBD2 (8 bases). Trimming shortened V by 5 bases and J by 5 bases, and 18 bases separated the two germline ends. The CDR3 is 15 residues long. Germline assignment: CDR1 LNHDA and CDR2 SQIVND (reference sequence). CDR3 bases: TGTGCCAGTAGTGTTGGACTAGCAGGGGGGGAGACCCAGTACTTC. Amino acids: CASSVGLAGGETQYF.

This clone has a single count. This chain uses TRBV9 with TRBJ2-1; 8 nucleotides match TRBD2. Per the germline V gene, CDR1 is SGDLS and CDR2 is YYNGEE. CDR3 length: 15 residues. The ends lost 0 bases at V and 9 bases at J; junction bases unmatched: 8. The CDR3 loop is CASSVESGGPGEQFF. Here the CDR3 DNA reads TGTGCCAGCAGCGTAGAGTCGGGAGGGCCCGGTGAGCAGTTCTTC.

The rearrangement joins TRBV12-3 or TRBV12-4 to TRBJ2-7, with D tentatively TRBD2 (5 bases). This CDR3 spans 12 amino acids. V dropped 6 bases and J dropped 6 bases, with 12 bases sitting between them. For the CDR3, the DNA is TGTGCCAGCAGCCCAGCGGCCCCCGAGCAGTACTTC. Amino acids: CASSPAAPEQYF.

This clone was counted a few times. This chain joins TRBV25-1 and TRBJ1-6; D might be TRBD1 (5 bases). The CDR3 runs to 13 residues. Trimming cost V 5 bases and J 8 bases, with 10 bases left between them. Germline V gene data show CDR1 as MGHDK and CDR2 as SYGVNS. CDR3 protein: CASSLTGDSPLHF. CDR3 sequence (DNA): TGTGCCAGCAGTTTAACAGGTGATTCACCCCTCCACTTT.

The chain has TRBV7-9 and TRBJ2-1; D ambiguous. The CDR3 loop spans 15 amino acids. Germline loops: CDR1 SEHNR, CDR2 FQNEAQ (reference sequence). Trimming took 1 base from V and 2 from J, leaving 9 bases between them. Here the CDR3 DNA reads TGTGCCAGCAGCTTAGTCGCGCAGGCCTACAATGAGCAGTTCTTC. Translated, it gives CASSLVAQAYNEQFF.

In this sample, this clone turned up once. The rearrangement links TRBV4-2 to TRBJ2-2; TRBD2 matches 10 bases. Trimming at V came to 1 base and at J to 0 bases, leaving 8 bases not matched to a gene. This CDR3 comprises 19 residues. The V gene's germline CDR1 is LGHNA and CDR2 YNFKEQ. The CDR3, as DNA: TGTGCCAGCAGCCAAGTGGTCGATAGCGGGGGGTCGAACACCGGGGAGCTGTTTTTT. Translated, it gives CASSQVVDSGGSNTGELFF.

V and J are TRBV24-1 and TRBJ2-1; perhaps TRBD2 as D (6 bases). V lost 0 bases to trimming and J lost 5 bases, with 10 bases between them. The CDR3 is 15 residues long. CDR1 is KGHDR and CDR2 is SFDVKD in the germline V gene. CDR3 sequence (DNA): TGTGCCACCAGTGATTTGGTGGCGGGGAACAATGAGCAGTTCTTC. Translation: CATSDLVAGNNEQFF.

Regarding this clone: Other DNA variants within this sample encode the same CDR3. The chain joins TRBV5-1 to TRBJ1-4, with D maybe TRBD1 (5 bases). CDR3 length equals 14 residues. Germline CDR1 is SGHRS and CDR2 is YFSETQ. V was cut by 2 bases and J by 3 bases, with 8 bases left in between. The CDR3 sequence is CASSFGGANEKLFF. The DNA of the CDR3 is TGCGCCAGCAGCTTCGGGGGGGCTAATGAAAAACTGTTTTTT.

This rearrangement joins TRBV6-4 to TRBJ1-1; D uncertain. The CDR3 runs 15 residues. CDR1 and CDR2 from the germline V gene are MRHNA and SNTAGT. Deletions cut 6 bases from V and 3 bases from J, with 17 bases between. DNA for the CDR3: TGTGCCAGCAGGCCACGAGGGAGCTTTCACACTGAAGCTTTCTTT. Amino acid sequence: CASRPRGSFHTEAFF.

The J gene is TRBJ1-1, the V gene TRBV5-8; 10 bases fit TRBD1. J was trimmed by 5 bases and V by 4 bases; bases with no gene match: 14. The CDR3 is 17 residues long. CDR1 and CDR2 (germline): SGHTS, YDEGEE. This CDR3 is CASSLEGQGSLWTEAFF. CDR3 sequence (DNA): TGTGCCAGCAGCCTAGAGGGACAGGGGTCCCTTTGGACTGAAGCTTTCTTT.

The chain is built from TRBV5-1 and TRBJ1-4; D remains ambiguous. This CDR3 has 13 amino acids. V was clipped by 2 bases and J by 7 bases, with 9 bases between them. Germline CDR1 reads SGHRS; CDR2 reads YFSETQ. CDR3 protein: CASSLGGFEKLFF. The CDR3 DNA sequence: TGCGCCAGCAGCTTAGGCGGATTTGAAAAACTGTTTTTT.

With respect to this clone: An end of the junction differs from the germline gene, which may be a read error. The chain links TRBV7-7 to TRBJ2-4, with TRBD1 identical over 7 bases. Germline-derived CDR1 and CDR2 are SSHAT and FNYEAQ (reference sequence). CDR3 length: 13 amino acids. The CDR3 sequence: CASSEGAGGIQYF. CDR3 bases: TGTGCTAGCAGTGAGGGGGCAGGCGGCATTCAGTACTTC. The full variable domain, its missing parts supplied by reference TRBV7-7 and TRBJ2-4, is GAGVSQSPRYKVTKRGQDVTLRCDPISSHATLYWYQQALGQGPEFLTYFNYEAQPDKSGLPSDRFSAERPEGSISTLTIQRTEQRDSAMYRCASSEGAGGIQYFGAGTRLSVL.

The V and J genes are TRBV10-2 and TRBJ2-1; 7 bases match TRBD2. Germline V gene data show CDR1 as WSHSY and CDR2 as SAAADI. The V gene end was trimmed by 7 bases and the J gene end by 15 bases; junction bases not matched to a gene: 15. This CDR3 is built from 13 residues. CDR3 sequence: CASTETSISGRFF. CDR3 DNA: TGCGCCAGCACCGAGACTAGCATCTCTGGTCGGTTCTTC.

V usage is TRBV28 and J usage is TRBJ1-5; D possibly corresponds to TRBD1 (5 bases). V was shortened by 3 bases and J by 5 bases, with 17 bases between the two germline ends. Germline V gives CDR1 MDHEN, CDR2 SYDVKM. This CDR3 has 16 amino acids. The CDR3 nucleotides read TGTGCCAGCAGTTTTCTGAGCAGGGCTGAGGATCAGCCCCAGCATTTT. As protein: CASSFLSRAEDQPQHF.